This TCR beta chain is drawn from a study of cytomegalovirus exposure and HLA in healthy donors. Study details: Unique TCRs from HLA-typed donors, 65 million to 85 million of them, were held in an early data release. Findings and caveats of the study: Across donors, sequencing depth was assumed by presence/absence analyses to be roughly uniform. Within an earlier analysis, most TCR beta V segments proved productive either about 90% or about 30% of the time. A later analysis linked a missense DCLRE1C variant to TCR beta V- and J-gene trimming.

To note about this clone: Its antigen is unidentified.

13 Jbeta primers and 60 Vbeta primers were used for the PCR. Assay used: immunoSEQ multiplex PCR; TCRdb lists only in-frame clones, some missing. Of 150,000 or so clones listed, roughly four fifths are singletons. The sample taken for sequencing was PBMCs. The sequence came from a man younger than 35 in good health and CMV-seropositive.

The chain's CDR3 is CASSLGGGRPISTDTQYF. DNA for the CDR3: TGTGCCAGCAGCTTAGGGGGCGGGAGGCCCATTAGCACAGATACGCAGTATTTT. J is TRBJ2-3 and V is TRBV7-2; 8 nucleotides line up with TRBD2. The CDR3 covers 18 residues. Germline V gene data show CDR1 as SGHTA and CDR2 as FQGNSA. Germline trimming cut 1 base from V and 0 bases from J; bases unmatched to any gene: 9. Combining the CDR3 with reference TRBV7-2 and TRBJ2-3 gives the whole variable domain GAGVSQSPSNKVTEKGKDVELRCDPISGHTALYWYRQSLGQGLEFLIYFQGNSAPDKSGLPSDRFSAERTGGSVSTLTIQRTQQEDSAVYLCASSLGGGRPISTDTQYFGPGTRLTVL.